These 21 T cell receptor beta chains were sequenced from one sample in a study of Graves' ophthalmopathy and Graves' hyperthyroidism. The authors amplified TCR beta CDR3 regions, and they did so from RNA transcripts for repertoire sequencing. An initial RT-PCR round employing HTBI primers preceded a second-round multiplex PCR. TCRdb re-called the multiplex PCR reads with MiXCR, one entry per CDR3 protein. The data show around 1,000,000 distinct CDR3 sequences, 35% to 40% seen once. Sequences were obtained from peripheral blood or thyroid tissue (not recorded which). The receptors derive from an adult man with Graves' hyperthyroidism.

The chain employs TRBV2 and TRBJ1-4; D call uncertain. The V gene's germline CDR1 is SNHLY and CDR2 FYNNEI. The CDR3 is 12 residues long. The ends were cut back, 5 bases at V and 6 bases at J, with 7 bases in the middle. DNA for the CDR3: TGTGCCAGCAGTTCACAGCATGAAAAACTGTTTTTT. Its protein product is CASSSQHEKLFF. The variable domain in full, with the rest retrieved from reference TRBV2 and TRBJ1-4, is EPEVTQTPSHQVTQMGQEVILRCVPISNHLYFYWYRQILGQKVEFLVSFYNNEISEKSEIFDDQFSVERPDGSNFTLKIRSTKLEDSAMYFCASSSQHEKLFFGSGTQLSVL.

This clonotype was seen at least ten times. The chain couples TRBV29-1 to TRBJ1-5; TRBD1 matches at 10 bases. The germline V gene encodes CDR1 SQVTM and CDR2 ANQGSEA. Trimming removed 6 bases from V and 7 bases from J; junction bases left unmatched: 3. This CDR3 spans 12 amino acids. The CDR3 region is CSVGQGWQPQHF. For the CDR3, the DNA is TGCAGCGTGGGACAGGGGTGGCAGCCCCAGCATTTT. Full variable domain (outside the CDR3, taken from reference TRBV29-1 and TRBJ1-5): SAVISQKPSRDICQRGTSLTIQCQVDSQVTMMFWYRQQPGQSLTLIATANQGSEATYESGFVIDKFPISRPNLTFSTLTVSNMSPEDSSIYLCSVGQGWQPQHFGDGTRLSIL.

V is TRBV7-2 and J is TRBJ1-5, with 7 bases aligning to TRBD1. J was trimmed by 9 bases and V by 9 bases; bases with no gene match: 11. CDR1 and CDR2 (germline): SGHTA, FQGNSA. This CDR3 has 13 residues. CDR3 bases: TGTGCCAGTAGTCCCCCCGACAGGGCGCCCCAGCATTTT. Protein sequence: CASSPPDRAPQHF.

V is TRBV9 and J is TRBJ2-7; TRBD2 agrees at 16 bases. J was trimmed by 11 bases and V by 5 bases; bases with no gene match: 7. The CDR3 length is 14 residues. CDR1 is SGDLS, CDR2 YYNGEE, per germline. The CDR3 loop is CASRKGTSGRAEYF. The CDR3 DNA reads TGTGCCAGCAGAAAGGGGACTAGCGGGAGGGCGGAGTACTTC.

This chain links TRBV10-2 with TRBJ1-2, with D unclear. Trimming shortened V by 8 bases and J by 3 bases, and 10 bases separated the two germline ends. The CDR3 is 12 residues long. The germline V gene has CDR1 WSHSY and CDR2 SAAADI. The CDR3, as DNA: TGCGCCAGCTTCGCTGAGGACTATGGCTACACCTTC. This gives the protein CASFAEDYGYTF.

Of note for this clonotype: The junction departs from germline at one end; a sequencing error may be responsible. The V gene is TRBV9, the J gene TRBJ1-2; D unclear. The CDR3 has 15 amino acids. The germline V gene has CDR1 SGDLS and CDR2 YYNGEE. The CDR3 region is CACSVAAEADYGYTF. DNA of the CDR3: TGTGCCTGCAGCGTAGCGGCAGAAGCTGACTATGGCTACACCTTC.

This clonotype was detected only a few times. V usage is TRBV3-1 and J usage is TRBJ1-5; unclear D gene. V lost 5 bases to trimming and J lost 8 bases, with 13 bases between them. Germline CDR1 reads LGHDT; CDR2 reads YNNKEL (reference sequence). This CDR3 spans 13 amino acids. The CDR3 DNA reads as TGTGCCAGCAGCGGTTGGTTGGGGAAGCCCCAGCATTTT. Translation: CASSGWLGKPQHF.

This clonotype has ten or more counts. The chain has TRBV29-1 and TRBJ1-2, with TRBD1 as a possible D gene (6 bases). CDR3 size: 14 residues. Between the trimmed V and J ends, which lost 4 bases and 0 bases, there was a span of 12 bases. Germline V gene data show CDR1 as SQVTM and CDR2 as ANQGSEA. Here the CDR3 reads CSVGHREANYGYTF. As DNA, the CDR3 is TGCAGCGTTGGTCACAGGGAAGCTAACTATGGCTACACCTTC.

Of note for this clonotype: A much larger clone sits a single nucleotide away, making a read error possible. The chain combines TRBV6-1 with TRBJ1-6; D is unresolved. Germline loops: CDR1 MNHNS, CDR2 SASEGT. There are 14 residues in the CDR3. V gave up 7 bases and J gave up 4 bases, with 11 bases separating them. The CDR3 is CASTLTSYNSPLHF. The CDR3 DNA sequence: TGTGCCAGCACCCTGACAAGTTATAATTCACCCCTCCACTTT.

This clonotype was recorded at least ten times. This chain connects TRBV11-2 to TRBJ1-2; TRBD1 aligns across 8 bases. J gave up 9 bases and V 4 bases, and 13 bases lay outside the gene matches. Germline lookup yields CDR1 SGHAT and CDR2 FQNNGV. This CDR3 comprises 15 residues. CDR3 DNA: TGTGCCAGCAGCTCAGCCGGTAGACAGGGGTATAGCTACACCTTC. It specifies CASSSAGRQGYSYTF.

This clonotype has a handful of counts. The rearrangement uses TRBV11-2 and TRBJ1-1, with D tentatively TRBD1 (5 bases). Germline CDR1 SGHAT, CDR2 FQNNGV. Trimming cost V 6 bases and J 9 bases, with 11 bases left between them. There are 11 residues in the CDR3. CDR3 region: CASSGGSQAFF. In nucleotides, the CDR3 is TGTGCCAGCAGTGGGGGATCACAAGCTTTCTTT.

The chain has TRBV25-1 and TRBJ1-2; D ambiguous. CDR3 length equals 15 residues. Per the germline V gene, CDR1 is MGHDK and CDR2 is SYGVNS. Here the CDR3 reads CAGSADPGVNYGYTF. CDR3 DNA sequence: TGTGCAGGCAGCGCCGACCCCGGGGTTAACTATGGCTACACCTTC.

About this clonotype itself: One junction end does not reproduce the germline sequence, and a read error may be involved. The genes are TRBV2 and TRBJ2-7; the D is unclear. The CDR3 is 13 amino acids. Germline loops: CDR1 SNHLY, CDR2 FYNNEI. The CDR3 reads CASREGSLYEQYF. CDR3 nucleotide sequence: TGTGCCAGCAGGGAAGGCAGCCTCTACGAGCAGTACTTC.

About this clonotype itself: A much larger clonotype is one base distant, so this may be a read error. V usage is TRBV20-1 and J usage is TRBJ2-7; 7 bases match TRBD2. Losses at the gene ends were 5 bases for V and 1 base for J; bases not matched to a gene: 11. The CDR3 is 15 amino acids. Germline V gene sequence: CDR1 DFQATT, CDR2 SNEGSKA (reference sequence). This CDR3 is CSAPTLAPESYEQYF. CDR3 sequence (DNA): TGCAGTGCTCCAACACTAGCGCCCGAGTCCTACGAGCAGTACTTC.

This clonotype has a count of ten or more. This sequence joins TRBV7-2 and TRBJ1-1; 8 positions agree with TRBD1. The germline gives CDR1 SGHTA, CDR2 FQGNSA. The CDR3 spans 14 residues. J gave up 11 bases and V 3 bases, and 11 bases lay outside the gene matches. The CDR3: CASSLTGAQGRAFF. Here the CDR3 DNA reads TGTGCCAGCAGCTTGACAGGGGCGCAAGGTCGGGCTTTCTTT.

The gene calls are TRBV7-2 and TRBJ2-3, with 8 bases that match TRBD1. Germline CDR1 reads SGHTA; CDR2 reads FQGNSA. The CDR3 extends over 14 amino acids. With V trimmed by 6 bases and J by 5 bases, 7 bases remained unmatched. The CDR3 sequence is CASRDDRGGDTQYF. The CDR3 DNA reads TGTGCCAGCAGGGACGACAGGGGAGGAGATACGCAGTATTTT. Together with reference TRBV7-2 and TRBJ2-3, the CDR3 gives the full variable domain: GAGVSQSPSNKVTEKGKDVELRCDPISGHTALYWYRQSLGQGLEFLIYFQGNSAPDKSGLPSDRFSAERTGGSVSTLTIQRTQQEDSAVYLCASRDDRGGDTQYFGPGTRLTVL.

This clonotype has ten or more counts. V is TRBV7-2 and J is TRBJ2-5, with 14 bases that match TRBD2. With 5 bases clipped from V and 6 bases from J, the junction kept 14 bases outside the gene matches. The germline CDR1 and CDR2 sequences are SGHTA and FQGNSA. The CDR3 is 18 residues long. The CDR3 here is CASSRSPGLAGETKTQYF. The CDR3 bases are TGTGCCAGCAGCCGGTCTCCGGGACTAGCGGGAGAGACTAAGACCCAGTACTTC.

This clonotype showed up many times. This chain links TRBV11-2 with TRBJ1-5; D is unresolved. V shed 5 bases and J shed 9 bases, with 11 bases lying between them. Germline CDR1 and CDR2: SGHAT and FQNNGV. CDR3 size: 12 residues. CDR3 sequence: CASSPHQGPQHF. The CDR3 DNA follows: TGTGCCAGCAGCCCCCACCAAGGGCCCCAGCATTTT.

The rearrangement uses TRBV7-9 and TRBJ2-3; no definite D call. V lost 4 bases to trimming and J lost 5 bases, with 7 bases between them. Per the germline V gene, CDR1 is SEHNR and CDR2 is FQNEAQ (reference sequence). The CDR3 loop spans 12 amino acids. In DNA, the CDR3 is TGTGCCAGCAGCTCCCGACTAGATACGCAGTATTTT. Amino acid sequence: CASSSRLDTQYF.

This clonotype appeared many times. The V and J genes are TRBV19 and TRBJ1-1, with D unresolved. The CDR3 spans 13 residues. Trimming took 5 bases from V and 7 from J, leaving 14 bases between them. The germline gives CDR1 LNHDA, CDR2 SQIVND (reference sequence). CDR3 region: CASSLRGFGEAFF. In DNA form, the CDR3 reads TGTGCCAGTAGTCTCCGGGGATTCGGTGAAGCTTTCTTT.

This clonotype has a handful of counts. The chain employs TRBV4-1 and TRBJ2-7, with TRBD1 matching over 9 bases. The CDR3 contains 16 residues. Germline V lookup: CDR1 MGHRA, CDR2 YSYEKL. V lost 0 bases and J lost 4; bases outside the gene matches: 7. The CDR3 is CASSQEPGQGRYEQYF. Written as DNA, the CDR3 is TGCGCCAGCAGCCAAGAACCGGGACAGGGTCGGTACGAGCAGTACTTC.